This entry lists 6 T cell receptor beta chains sequenced from one sample in a study of identifying expanded T cells in peripheral blood. TCRdb keeps only in-frame clones here, not all; method: immunoSEQ multiplex PCR. Of 50,000 to 75,000 clones listed, around 87% were seen once; the top ten hold roughly 5%. The sample taken for sequencing was blood. These receptors all stem from a person aged 18 to 70 in good health.

This rearrangement joins TRBV5-1 to TRBJ2-2; D call uncertain. The CDR3 is 14 amino acids. The V and J ends lost 2 bases and 5 bases respectively, with 10 bases between them. The V gene's germline CDR1 is SGHRS and CDR2 YFSETQ. The DNA for the CDR3 is TGCGCCAGCAGCTTAAGGGATTGGACCGGGGAGCTGTTTTTT. This encodes CASSLRDWTGELFF.

This chain connects TRBV7-3 to TRBJ2-5, with D maybe TRBD1 (6 bases). CDR1 SGHTA and CDR2 FQGTGA come from the germline V gene. Between the trimmed V and J ends, which lost 2 bases and 5 bases, there was a span of 15 bases. The CDR3 sequence is 15 residues long. CDR3 sequence: CASSLQATGLETQYF. CDR3 DNA sequence: TGTGCCAGCAGCTTACAGGCGACAGGCCTGGAGACCCAGTACTTC. Using reference TRBV7-3 and TRBJ2-5 for the parts outside the CDR3, the full variable domain is GAGVSQTPSNKVTEKGKYVELRCDPISGHTALYWYRQSLGQGPEFLIYFQGTGAADDSGLPNDRFFAVRPEGSVSTLKIQRTERGDSAVYLCASSLQATGLETQYFGPGTRLLVL.

This chain uses TRBV4-1 with TRBJ1-4, with 7 nucleotides matching TRBD1. The CDR3 spans 13 residues. Germline V gives CDR1 MGHRA, CDR2 YSYEKL. The V gene end was trimmed by 4 bases and the J gene end by 7 bases; junction bases not matched to a gene: 3. CDR3 amino acids: CASSPGQREKLFF. DNA for the CDR3: TGCGCCAGCAGCCCGGGACAGCGTGAAAAACTGTTTTTT.

The CDR3, as DNA: TGTGCCTGGAGTAGCAGGGGCGCCTATGGCTACACCTTC. Translating gives CAWSSRGAYGYTF. The chain carries TRBV30 and TRBJ1-2; TRBD1 is a possible D gene (6 bases). Germline assignment: CDR1 GTSNPN and CDR2 SVGIG (reference sequence). The CDR3 totals 13 residues. V lost 2 bases to trimming and J lost 4 bases, with 11 bases between them.

V usage is TRBV28 and J usage is TRBJ2-3; 13 nucleotides align to TRBD2. The CDR3 is made up of 17 amino acids. The junction had 3 bases not matched to a gene; V was cut back by 2 bases and J by 1 base. CDR1 MDHEN and CDR2 SYDVKM come from the germline V gene. Written as DNA, the CDR3 is TGTGCCAGCAGTTTAGGACTAGCGGGAGATGGCACAGATACGCAGTATTTT. Translation: CASSLGLAGDGTDTQYF.

The chain uses TRBV9 and TRBJ1-1; TRBD1 might be the D (5 bases). The V and J ends lost 0 bases and 3 bases respectively, with 6 bases between them. Germline CDR1 is SGDLS and CDR2 is YYNGEE. The CDR3 sequence is 13 residues long. This chain's CDR3 is CASSVVGDTEAFF. DNA of the CDR3: TGTGCCAGCAGCGTAGTGGGGGACACTGAAGCTTTCTTT. The full variable domain, its missing parts supplied by reference TRBV9 and TRBJ1-1, is DSGVTQTPKHLITATGQRVTLRCSPRSGDLSVYWYQQSLDQGLQFLIQYYNGEERAKGNILERFSAQQFPDLHSELNLSSLELGDSALYFCASSVVGDTEAFFGQGTRLTVV.